A single T cell receptor (beta chain) is shown here with its context. The antigen remains unidentified. MiXCR, run by TCRdb on the RT-PCR reads, gives a single entry per CDR3 protein. This table holds approximately 490,000 distinct CDR3 sequences, under 8.5% found once. This sample is part of a study of response to subunit inactivated influenza vaccine. Study-wide results and caveats: Few new T cells, the authors suggested, are recruited by each seasonal influenza vaccination.

The CDR3 is 16 amino acids. Trimming took off 4 bases at V and 5 bases at J, with 19 bases between the two ends. Per the germline V gene, CDR1 is SGHNT and CDR2 is YYREEE (reference sequence). The sequence was collected from a man between 50 and 69 years old who received an inactivated influenza vaccine. Sequences were derived from PBMCs from blood, sampled 23 months after vaccination. The genes are TRBV5-4 and TRBJ1-5; D is possibly TRBD1 (5 bases). DNA for the CDR3: TGTGCCAGCAGCCTGGGGAAGAGCAGGGATTATCAGCCCCAGCATTTT. It is translated as CASSLGKSRDYQPQHF.